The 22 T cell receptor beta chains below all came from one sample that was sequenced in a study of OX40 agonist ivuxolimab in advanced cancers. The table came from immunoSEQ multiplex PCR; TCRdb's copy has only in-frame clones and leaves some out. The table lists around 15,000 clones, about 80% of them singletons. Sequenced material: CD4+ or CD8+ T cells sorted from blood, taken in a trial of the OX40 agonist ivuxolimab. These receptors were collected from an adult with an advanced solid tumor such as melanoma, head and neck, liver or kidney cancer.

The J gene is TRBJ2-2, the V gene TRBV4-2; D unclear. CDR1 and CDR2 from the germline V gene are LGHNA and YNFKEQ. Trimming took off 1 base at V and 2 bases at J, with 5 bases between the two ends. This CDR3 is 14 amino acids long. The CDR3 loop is CASSQVDNTGELFF. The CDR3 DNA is TGTGCCAGCAGCCAAGTTGACAACACCGGGGAGCTGTTTTTT.

The CDR3 region has the DNA TGTGCCAGCAGCCCCCGGACTAGCGGAGGGGCCTACGAGCAGTACTTC. Translation gives CASSPRTSGGAYEQYF. This chain uses TRBV7-9 with TRBJ2-7; the match to TRBD2 covers 10 bases. Germline V lookup: CDR1 SEHNR, CDR2 FQNEAQ (reference sequence). The V segment lost 5 bases and the J segment 2 bases; nucleotides outside the gene matches: 9. This CDR3 has 16 amino acids.

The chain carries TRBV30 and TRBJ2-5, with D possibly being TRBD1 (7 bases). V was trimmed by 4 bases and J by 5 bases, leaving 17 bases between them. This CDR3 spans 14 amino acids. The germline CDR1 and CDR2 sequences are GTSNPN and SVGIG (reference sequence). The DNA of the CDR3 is TGTGCCTGGACCGCAGAGGCAGGGGGGGAGACCCAGTACTTC. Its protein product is CAWTAEAGGETQYF.

The CDR3, as DNA: TGTGCCAGCAGCAAATCCAGGGGCCACTACGAGCAGTACTTC. It yields the protein CASSKSRGHYEQYF. The rearrangement links TRBV21-1 to TRBJ2-7; the table's D call, TRBD1, has no DNA check behind it. TRBV21-1 is given as a pseudogene. The CDR3 is made up of 14 amino acids.

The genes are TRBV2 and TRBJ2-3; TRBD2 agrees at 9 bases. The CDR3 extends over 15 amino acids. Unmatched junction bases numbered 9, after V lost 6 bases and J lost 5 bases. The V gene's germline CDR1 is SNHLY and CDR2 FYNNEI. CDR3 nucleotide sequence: TGTGCCAGCAGACCACTAGCGGGCTCGGGAGATACGCAGTATTTT. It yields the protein CASRPLAGSGDTQYF.

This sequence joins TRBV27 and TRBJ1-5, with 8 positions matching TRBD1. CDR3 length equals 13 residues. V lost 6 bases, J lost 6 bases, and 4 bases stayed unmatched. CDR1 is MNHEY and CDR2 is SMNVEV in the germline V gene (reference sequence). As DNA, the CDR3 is TGTGCCAGCAGCCCAGGGGGCGGTCAGCCCCAGCATTTT. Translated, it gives CASSPGGGQPQHF.

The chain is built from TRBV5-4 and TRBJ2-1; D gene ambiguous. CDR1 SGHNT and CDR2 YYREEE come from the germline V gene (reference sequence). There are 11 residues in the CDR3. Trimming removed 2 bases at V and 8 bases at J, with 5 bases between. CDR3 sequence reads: CASSLSYEQFF. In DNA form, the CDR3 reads TGTGCCAGCAGCTTATCCTATGAGCAGTTCTTC. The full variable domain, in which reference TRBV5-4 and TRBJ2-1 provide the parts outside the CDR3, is ETGVTQSPTHLIKTRGQQVTLRCSSQSGHNTVSWYQQALGQGPQFIFQYYREEENGRGNFPPRFSGLQFPNYSSELNVNALELDDSALYLCASSLSYEQFFGPGTRLTVL.

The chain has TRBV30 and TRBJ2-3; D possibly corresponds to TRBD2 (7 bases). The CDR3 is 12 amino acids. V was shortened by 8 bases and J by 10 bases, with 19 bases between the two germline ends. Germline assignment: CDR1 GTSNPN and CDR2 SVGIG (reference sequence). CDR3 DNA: TGTGCCGGGCGGGGGCGCAGGGAGCCGCAGTATTTT. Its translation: CAGRGRREPQYF.

The CDR3 loop is CATSRDLGAATYNEQFF. As DNA, the CDR3 is TGTGCCACCAGCAGAGATTTAGGAGCGGCCACCTACAATGAGCAGTTCTTC. This sequence joins TRBV15 and TRBJ2-1; TRBD2 is a possible D gene (5 bases). The CDR3 has 17 residues. V lost 0 bases and J lost 2, with 14 bases in between. Per the germline V gene, CDR1 is LNHNV and CDR2 is YYDKDF (reference sequence).

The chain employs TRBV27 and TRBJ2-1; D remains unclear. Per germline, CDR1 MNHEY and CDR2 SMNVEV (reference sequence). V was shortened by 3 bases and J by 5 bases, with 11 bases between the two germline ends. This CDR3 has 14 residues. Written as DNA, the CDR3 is TGTGCCAGCAGTTTCCAGACACTCGACAATGAGCAGTTCTTC. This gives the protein CASSFQTLDNEQFF.

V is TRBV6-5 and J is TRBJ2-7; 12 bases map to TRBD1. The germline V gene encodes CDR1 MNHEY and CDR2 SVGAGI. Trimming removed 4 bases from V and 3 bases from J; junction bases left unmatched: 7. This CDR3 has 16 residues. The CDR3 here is CASSLSGTGGGYEQYF. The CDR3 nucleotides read TGTGCCAGCAGTTTATCCGGGACAGGGGGCGGCTACGAGCAGTACTTC.

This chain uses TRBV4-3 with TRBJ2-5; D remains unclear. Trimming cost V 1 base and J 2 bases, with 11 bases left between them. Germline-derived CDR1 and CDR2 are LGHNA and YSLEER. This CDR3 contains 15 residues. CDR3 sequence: CASSQVYRRQETQYF. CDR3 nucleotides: TGCGCCAGCAGCCAAGTATATCGCAGGCAAGAGACCCAGTACTTC.

The DNA of the CDR3 is TGTGCCAGCAGCTTGGAACCAGGGGATGAAAAACTGTTTTTT. Protein: CASSLEPGDEKLFF. The chain has TRBV5-8 and TRBJ1-4; a possible D gene is TRBD1 (6 bases). The CDR3 runs to 14 residues. V dropped 0 bases and J dropped 6 bases, with 9 bases sitting between them. Germline-derived CDR1 and CDR2 are SGHTS and YDEGEE.

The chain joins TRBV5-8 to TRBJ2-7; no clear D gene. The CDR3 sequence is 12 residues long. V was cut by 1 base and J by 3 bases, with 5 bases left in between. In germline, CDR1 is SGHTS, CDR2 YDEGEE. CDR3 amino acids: CASSLRSYEQYF. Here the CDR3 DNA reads TGTGCCAGCAGCTTGCGCAGCTACGAGCAGTACTTC.

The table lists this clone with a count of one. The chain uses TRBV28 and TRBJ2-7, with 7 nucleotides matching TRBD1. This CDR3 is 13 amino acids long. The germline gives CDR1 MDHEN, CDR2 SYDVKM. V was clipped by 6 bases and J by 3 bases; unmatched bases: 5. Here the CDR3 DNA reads TGTGCCAGCAGCCCGGGACAGAGCTACGAGCAGTACTTC. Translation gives CASSPGQSYEQYF.

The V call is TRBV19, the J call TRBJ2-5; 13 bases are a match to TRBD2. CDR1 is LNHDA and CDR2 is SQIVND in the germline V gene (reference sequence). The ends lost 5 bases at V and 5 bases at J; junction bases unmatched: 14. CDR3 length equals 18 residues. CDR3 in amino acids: CASSQPGLAGPIGETQYF. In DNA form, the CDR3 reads TGTGCCAGTAGTCAACCGGGACTAGCGGGACCGATCGGTGAGACCCAGTACTTC.

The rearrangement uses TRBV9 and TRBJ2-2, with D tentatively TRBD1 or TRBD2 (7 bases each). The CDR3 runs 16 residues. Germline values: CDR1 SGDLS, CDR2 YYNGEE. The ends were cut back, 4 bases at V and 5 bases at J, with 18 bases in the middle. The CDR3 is CASSSLNRGGTGELFF. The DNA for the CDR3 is TGTGCCAGCAGCTCCCTTAACAGGGGAGGGACCGGGGAGCTGTTTTTT. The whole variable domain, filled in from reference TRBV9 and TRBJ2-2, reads DSGVTQTPKHLITATGQRVTLRCSPRSGDLSVYWYQQSLDQGLQFLIQYYNGEERAKGNILERFSAQQFPDLHSELNLSSLELGDSALYFCASSSLNRGGTGELFFGEGSRLTVL.

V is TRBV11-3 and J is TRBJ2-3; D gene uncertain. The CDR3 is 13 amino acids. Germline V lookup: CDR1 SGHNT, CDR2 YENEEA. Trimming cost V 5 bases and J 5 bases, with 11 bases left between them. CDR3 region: CASSTTHKDTQYF. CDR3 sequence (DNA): TGTGCCAGCAGCACCACCCACAAAGATACGCAGTATTTT.

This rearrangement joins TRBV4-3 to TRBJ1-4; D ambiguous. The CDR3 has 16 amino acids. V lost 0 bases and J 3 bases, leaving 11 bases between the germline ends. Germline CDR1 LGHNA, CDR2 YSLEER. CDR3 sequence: CASSQDYPSANEKLFF. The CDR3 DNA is TGCGCCAGCAGCCAAGACTACCCCTCGGCTAATGAAAAACTGTTTTTT.

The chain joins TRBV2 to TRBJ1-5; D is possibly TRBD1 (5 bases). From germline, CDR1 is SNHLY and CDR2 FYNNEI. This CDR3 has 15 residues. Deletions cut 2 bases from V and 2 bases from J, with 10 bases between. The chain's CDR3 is CASSERGAGNQPQHF. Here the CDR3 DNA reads TGTGCCAGCAGTGAACGTGGGGCTGGCAATCAGCCCCAGCATTTT.

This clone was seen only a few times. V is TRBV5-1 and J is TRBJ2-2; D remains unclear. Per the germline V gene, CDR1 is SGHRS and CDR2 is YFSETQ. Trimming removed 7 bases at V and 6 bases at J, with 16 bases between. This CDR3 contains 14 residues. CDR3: CASCPQDGAGELFF. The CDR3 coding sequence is TGCGCCAGCTGCCCCCAGGATGGGGCCGGGGAGCTGTTTTTT.

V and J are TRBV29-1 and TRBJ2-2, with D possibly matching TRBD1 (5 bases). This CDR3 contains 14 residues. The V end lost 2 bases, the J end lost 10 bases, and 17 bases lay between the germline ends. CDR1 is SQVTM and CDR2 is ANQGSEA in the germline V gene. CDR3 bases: TGCAGCGTTGAACTACAAGGGGCTAAAGTGGAGCTGTTTTTT. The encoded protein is CSVELQGAKVELFF.